Below, 19 T cell receptor beta chains from the same sample are listed, as sequenced in a study of regulatory T cells in long-lasting Graves disease. Assembly of TCR beta libraries relied on iRepertoire HTBI primers together with Arm-PCR of CDR3 regions. TCRdb called the multiplex PCR reads again in MiXCR, with one record for every CDR3 protein. The data contain approximately 400,000 distinct CDR3 sequences, less than 25% of them singletons. Noted time point: persistent/refractory GD, antithyroid drugs over 5 years with positive TRAb. Generation of the TCR library employed RNA extracted from PBMCs. Sequencing used peripheral blood mononuclear cells (PBMCs), obtained when the disease was refractory, from a patient treated with antithyroid drugs. The source of these receptors is a female donor with Graves disease.

This clonotype was observed a few times. The V gene is TRBV6-2 or TRBV6-3, the J gene TRBJ2-2; D is ambiguous. This CDR3 contains 12 residues. Per the germline V gene, CDR1 is MNHEY and CDR2 is SVGEGT. V was pared by 4 bases and J by 5 bases, with 5 bases between. CDR3 nucleotides: TGTGCCAGCAGTTGGGATACCGGGGAGCTGTTTTTT. It encodes CASSWDTGELFF.

This clonotype has a count of ten or more. The chain carries TRBV5-6 and TRBJ1-2; D is unresolved. Trimming left V 0 bases short and J 4 bases short, with 13 bases between. Germline V gene sequence: CDR1 SGHDT, CDR2 YYEEEE. CDR3 length: 15 residues. The CDR3 nucleotides read TGTGCCAGCAGCTTGGAAGCCAGGACCTTCTATGGCTACACCTTC. Residues: CASSLEARTFYGYTF.

The genes are TRBV28 and TRBJ2-1; D may correspond to TRBD1 or TRBD2 (6 bases each). The CDR3 sequence is 14 residues long. Trimming removed 8 bases from V and 7 bases from J, with 18 bases in between. CDR1 is MDHEN and CDR2 is SYDVKM in the germline V gene. The CDR3 is CASRYGGLWNEQFF. The CDR3 coding sequence is TGTGCCAGCCGGTATGGGGGGCTTTGGAATGAGCAGTTCTTC.

Note on this clonotype: Since a much larger clone is just one base distant, this may be a read error. The rearrangement links TRBV6-5 to TRBJ2-7, with 8 bases fitting TRBD2. The CDR3 length is 16 residues. Germline CDR1 MNHEY, CDR2 SVGAGI. The CDR3 reads CVSSYSWLAGGVEQYF. The CDR3, as DNA: TGTGTCAGCAGTTACTCGTGGCTCGCGGGAGGAGTCGAGCAGTACTTC.

This clonotype was detected a few times. The chain uses TRBV6-5 and TRBJ2-4; 9 bases are shared with TRBD2. Per the germline V gene, CDR1 is MNHEY and CDR2 is SVGAGI. V trimming: 2 bases; J trimming: 13 bases; junction bases outside the gene matches: 9. The CDR3 covers 14 residues. CDR3 amino acids: CASSYNRLAGGQYF. In DNA form, the CDR3 reads TGTGCCAGCAGTTACAATCGGCTGGCGGGAGGGCAGTACTTC.

This chain links TRBV19 with TRBJ1-1; 9 nucleotides align to TRBD1. V dropped 4 bases and J dropped 6; count of bases not matched to a gene: 9. This CDR3 region has 15 residues. Germline assignment: CDR1 LNHDA and CDR2 SQIVND (reference sequence). CDR3 DNA: TGTGCCAGTAGTAGGGACAGGGCGGATATGGCTGAAGCTTTCTTT. It yields the protein CASSRDRADMAEAFF.

This chain uses TRBV28 with TRBJ2-7, with a weak D call TRBD1 (6 bases). Germline CDR1 reads MDHEN; CDR2 reads SYDVKM. V lost 8 bases and J 5 bases, leaving 25 bases between the germline ends. This CDR3 spans 16 amino acids. CDR3 DNA sequence: TGTGCCAGCTCACCGGAGGACAGCGATGTACCAGACGAGCAGTACTTC. It encodes CASSPEDSDVPDEQYF.

The rearrangement links TRBV7-9 to TRBJ2-7; D is unclear. CDR3 length equals 14 residues. V lost 0 bases and J lost 3, with 9 bases in between. Germline values: CDR1 SEHNR, CDR2 FQNEAQ (reference sequence). In DNA, the CDR3 is TGTGCCAGCAGCTTAGCGGACGTAAGCTACGAGCAGTACTTC. Its translation is CASSLADVSYEQYF.

Details on this clonotype: It may be a read error: a sequence one base away is much more abundant. V and J are TRBV28 and TRBJ2-2; the D is unclear. V was clipped by 5 bases and J by 7 bases, with 14 bases between them. There are 14 residues in the CDR3. Germline assignment: CDR1 MDHEN and CDR2 SYDVKM. For the CDR3, the DNA is TGTGCCAGCAGTGGCTTAGTTCCGGGCGGGGAGCTGTTTTTT. As protein: CASSGLVPGGELFF.

Details on this clonotype: A single base separates this from a much larger clone, so it may be a read error. The gene calls are TRBV20-1 and TRBJ1-2, with D unclear. Germline CDR1 is DFQATT and CDR2 is SNEGSKA (reference sequence). This CDR3 spans 13 amino acids. CDR3 region: CRARRWANYGYTF. The CDR3, as DNA: TGCCGTGCTAGAAGGTGGGCTAACTATGGCTACACCTTC.

In this sample, this clonotype turned up many times. The V and J genes are TRBV7-2 and TRBJ2-7, with D perhaps TRBD1 (5 bases). Germline lookup yields CDR1 SGHTA and CDR2 FQGNSA. The ends were cut back, 5 bases at V and 0 bases at J, with 11 bases in the middle. The CDR3 spans 14 residues. The CDR3 sequence is CASSLTGNSYEQYF. DNA of the CDR3: TGTGCCAGCAGCCTCACAGGAAACTCCTACGAGCAGTACTTC.

This clonotype was observed a handful of times. The chain uses TRBV20-1 and TRBJ2-5, with 9 bases aligning to TRBD2. V lost 2 bases and J lost 2; bases outside the gene matches: 3. The V gene's germline CDR1 is DFQATT and CDR2 SNEGSKA (reference sequence). CDR3 size: 14 residues. CDR3 nucleotide sequence: TGCAGTGCTAGAAAGCGGGAGGAACAAGAGACCCAGTACTTC. Residues: CSARKREEQETQYF.

The chain recombines TRBV28 with TRBJ2-1; D is uncertain. Germline loops: CDR1 MDHEN, CDR2 SYDVKM. The CDR3 spans 12 residues. Trimming took off 5 bases at V and 5 bases at J, with 7 bases between the two ends. The CDR3 here is CASSRSDNEQFF. CDR3 nucleotide sequence: TGTGCCAGCAGTCGCAGCGACAATGAGCAGTTCTTC.

This clonotype was picked up many times. J is TRBJ2-7 and V is TRBV11-2; D call uncertain. CDR3 length: 14 residues. The V and J ends lost 1 base and 0 bases respectively, with 7 bases between them. Germline CDR1 SGHAT, CDR2 FQNNGV. The CDR3 reads CASSLGRVSYEQYF. CDR3 in DNA: TGTGCCAGCAGCTTAGGAAGGGTCTCCTACGAGCAGTACTTC. The whole variable domain, remainder taken from reference TRBV11-2 and TRBJ2-7, is EAGVAQSPRYKIIEKRQSVAFWCNPISGHATLYWYQQILGQGPKLLIQFQNNGVVDDSQLPKDRFSAERLKGVDSTLKIQPAKLEDSAVYLCASSLGRVSYEQYFGPGTRLTVT.

The rearrangement joins TRBV25-1 to TRBJ1-1; D might be TRBD1 (5 bases). The V end was cut by 1 base, the J end by 5 bases, with 14 bases between. The CDR3 sequence is 15 residues long. Germline V gives CDR1 MGHDK, CDR2 SYGVNS. CDR3 protein: CASSEWRGLGTEAFF. The CDR3 DNA reads TGTGCCAGCAGTGAATGGAGGGGCCTTGGGACTGAAGCTTTCTTT.

There are many counts of this clonotype. This chain links TRBV6-1 with TRBJ2-1; TRBD2 agrees at 7 bases. Trimming removed 7 bases from V and 7 bases from J; junction bases left unmatched: 10. The CDR3 length is 14 residues. The V gene's germline CDR1 is MNHNS and CDR2 SASEGT. The CDR3 spells CASTSGNTGNEQFF. CDR3 DNA: TGTGCCAGCACAAGCGGGAACACGGGGAATGAGCAGTTCTTC.

This clonotype was counted between two and nine times. The chain recombines TRBV30 with TRBJ2-1; no clear D gene. In germline, CDR1 is GTSNPN, CDR2 SVGIG (reference sequence). CDR3 length: 15 amino acids. V lost 0 bases and J 0 bases, leaving 9 bases between the germline ends. CDR3 DNA: TGTGCCTGGAGTGTCGATGGAGCCTCCTACAATGAGCAGTTCTTC. Protein sequence: CAWSVDGASYNEQFF.

The chain recombines TRBV20-1 with TRBJ2-3, with D uncertain. The germline V gene encodes CDR1 DFQATT and CDR2 SNEGSKA (reference sequence). The V end lost 0 bases, the J end lost 5 bases, and 9 bases lay between the germline ends. The CDR3 sequence is 13 residues long. DNA of the CDR3: TGCAGTGCTAGAGAGAACTATTTAGATACGCAGTATTTT. It codes for CSARENYLDTQYF.

The chain joins TRBV20-1 to TRBJ1-1; no clear D. The CDR3 sequence is 14 residues long. Trimming shortened V by 6 bases and J by 0 bases, and 14 bases separated the two germline ends. The V gene's germline CDR1 is DFQATT and CDR2 SNEGSKA (reference sequence). The CDR3 DNA sequence: TGCAGTGCCTCCTTAGCAGCCCTGAACACTGAAGCTTTCTTT. Amino acid sequence: CSASLAALNTEAFF.